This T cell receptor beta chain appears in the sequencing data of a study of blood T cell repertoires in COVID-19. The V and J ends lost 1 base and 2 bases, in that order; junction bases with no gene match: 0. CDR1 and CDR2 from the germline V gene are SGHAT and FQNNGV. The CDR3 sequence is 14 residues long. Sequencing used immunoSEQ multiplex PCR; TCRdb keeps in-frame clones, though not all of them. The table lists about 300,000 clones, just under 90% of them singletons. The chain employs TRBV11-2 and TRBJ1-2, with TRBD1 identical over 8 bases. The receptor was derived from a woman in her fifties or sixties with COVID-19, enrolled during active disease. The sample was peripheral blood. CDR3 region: CASSLGDRNYGYTF. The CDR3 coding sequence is TGTGCCAGCAGCTTAGGGGACAGGAACTATGGCTACACCTTC.